One and the same sample provided the 4 T cell receptor beta chains below, sequenced in a study of blood T cell repertoires in COVID-19 (dated by TCRdb to 2020 to 2021). The library was produced with the immunoSEQ multiplex PCR assay. TCRdb limited this immuneACCESS table to in-frame rearrangements with V and J called. A share of clones is missing; checked studies link under half to unresolved V genes, and the rest is unexplained. This sample is represented by some 200,000 clones; roughly nine tenths of them were singletons. 1.5% to 2% of the sample goes to the ten largest clones. Input material: peripheral blood. The receptors derive from a man in his 70s with acute or convalescent COVID-19.

The rearrangement uses TRBV19 and TRBJ1-2; 7 nucleotides agree with TRBD1. CDR3 length: 14 amino acids. CDR1 and CDR2 from the germline V gene are LNHDA and SQIVND (reference sequence). Trimming removed 7 bases from V and 8 bases from J; junction bases left unmatched: 13. The CDR3 nucleotides read TGTGCCAGTACCCTAGGCAGGGGGGATCGGGGCTACACCTTC. Protein: CASTLGRGDRGYTF.

The chain recombines TRBV6-5 with TRBJ2-4; D ambiguous. This CDR3 contains 15 residues. Germline assignment: CDR1 MNHEY and CDR2 SVGAGI. The germline V and J ends were trimmed by 4 bases and 0 bases, with 10 bases remaining between them. CDR3 DNA: TGTGCCAGCAGTTCCTCCAATGTAGCCAAAAACATTCAGTACTTC. Protein sequence: CASSSSNVAKNIQYF.

The V and J genes are TRBV6-5 and TRBJ1-2, with TRBD1 identical over 7 bases. CDR1 and CDR2 (germline): MNHEY, SVGAGI. The V segment lost 6 bases and the J segment 4 bases; nucleotides outside the gene matches: 8. The CDR3 has 14 residues. CDR3 in DNA: TGTGCCAGCAGAAGACAGGGTTTGGGCTATGGCTACACCTTC. This gives the protein CASRRQGLGYGYTF.

The chain is built from TRBV28 and TRBJ2-3; D is perhaps TRBD2 (6 bases). The CDR3 loop spans 16 amino acids. V was pared by 5 bases and J by 0 bases, with 15 bases between. CDR1 and CDR2 (germline): MDHEN, SYDVKM. This chain's CDR3 is CASSIPVGGSTDTQYF. The CDR3 nucleotides read TGTGCCAGCAGTATCCCAGTCGGGGGAAGCACAGATACGCAGTATTTT.